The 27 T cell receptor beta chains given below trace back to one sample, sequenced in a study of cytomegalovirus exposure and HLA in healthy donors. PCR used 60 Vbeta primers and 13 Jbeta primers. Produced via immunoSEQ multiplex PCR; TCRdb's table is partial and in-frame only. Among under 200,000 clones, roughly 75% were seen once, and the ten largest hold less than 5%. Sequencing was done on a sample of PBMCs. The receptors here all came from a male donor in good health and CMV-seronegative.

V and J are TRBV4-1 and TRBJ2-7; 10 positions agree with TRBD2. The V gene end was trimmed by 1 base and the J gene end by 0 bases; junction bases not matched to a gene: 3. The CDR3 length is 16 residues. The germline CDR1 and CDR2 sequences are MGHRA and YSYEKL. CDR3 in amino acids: CASSQGSSGSSYEQYF. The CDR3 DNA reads TGCGCCAGCAGCCAAGGATCTAGCGGGAGCTCCTACGAGCAGTACTTC.

In DNA, the CDR3 is TGTGCCAGTAGTATGGGGGGGAACACTGAAGCTTTCTTT. It is translated as CASSMGGNTEAFF. V and J are TRBV19 and TRBJ1-1; D perhaps matches TRBD1 (5 bases). Trimming removed 3 bases from V and 1 base from J, with 6 bases in between. CDR3 length: 13 residues. Germline CDR1 is LNHDA and CDR2 is SQIVND (reference sequence).

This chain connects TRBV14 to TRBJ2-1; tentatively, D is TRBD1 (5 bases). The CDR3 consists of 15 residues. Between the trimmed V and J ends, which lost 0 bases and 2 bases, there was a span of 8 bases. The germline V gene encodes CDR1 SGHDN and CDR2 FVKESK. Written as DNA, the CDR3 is TGTGCCAGCAGCCAAGACAGGGAACCCTACAATGAGCAGTTCTTC. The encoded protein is CASSQDREPYNEQFF. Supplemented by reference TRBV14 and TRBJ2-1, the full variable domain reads EAGVTQFPSHSVIEKGQTVTLRCDPISGHDNLYWYRRVMGKEIKFLLHFVKESKQDESGMPNNRFLAERTGGTYSTLKVQPAELEDSGVYFCASSQDREPYNEQFFGPGTRLTVL.

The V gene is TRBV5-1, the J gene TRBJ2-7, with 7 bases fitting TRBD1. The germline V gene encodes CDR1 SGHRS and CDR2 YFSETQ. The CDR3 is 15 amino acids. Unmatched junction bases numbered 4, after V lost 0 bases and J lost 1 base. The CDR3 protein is CASSLGQGFSYEQYF. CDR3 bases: TGCGCCAGCAGCTTGGGACAGGGATTTTCCTACGAGCAGTACTTC.

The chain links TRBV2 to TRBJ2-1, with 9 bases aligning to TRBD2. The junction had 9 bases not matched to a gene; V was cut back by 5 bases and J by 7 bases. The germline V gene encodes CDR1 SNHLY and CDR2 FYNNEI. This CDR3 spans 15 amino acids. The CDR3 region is CASSSLGGGENEQFF. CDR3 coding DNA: TGTGCCAGCAGTTCCCTAGGCGGGGGGGAGAATGAGCAGTTCTTC. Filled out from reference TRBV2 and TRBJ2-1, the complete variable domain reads EPEVTQTPSHQVTQMGQEVILRCVPISNHLYFYWYRQILGQKVEFLVSFYNNEISEKSEIFDDQFSVERPDGSNFTLKIRSTKLEDSAMYFCASSSLGGGENEQFFGPGTRLTVL.

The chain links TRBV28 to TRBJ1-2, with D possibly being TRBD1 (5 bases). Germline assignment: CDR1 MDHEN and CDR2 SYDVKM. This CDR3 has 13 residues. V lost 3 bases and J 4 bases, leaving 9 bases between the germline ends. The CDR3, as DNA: TGTGCCAGCAGTTTTGGAGGGGCCTATGGCTACACCTTC. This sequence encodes CASSFGGAYGYTF.

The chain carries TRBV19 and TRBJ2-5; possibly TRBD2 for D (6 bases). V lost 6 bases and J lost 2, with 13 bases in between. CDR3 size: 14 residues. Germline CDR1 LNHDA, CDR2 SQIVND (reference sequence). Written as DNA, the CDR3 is TGTGCCAGTAGGGTAATGGCGGGGCAAGAGACCCAGTACTTC. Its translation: CASRVMAGQETQYF.

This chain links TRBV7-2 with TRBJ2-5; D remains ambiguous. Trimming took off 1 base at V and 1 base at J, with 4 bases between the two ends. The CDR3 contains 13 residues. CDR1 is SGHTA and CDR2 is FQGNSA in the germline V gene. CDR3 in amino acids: CASSLVSQETQYF. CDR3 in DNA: TGTGCCAGCAGCTTAGTGAGCCAAGAGACCCAGTACTTC.

The CDR3 loop reads CASSLAPGGSYEQYF. Here the CDR3 DNA reads TGTGCCAGCAGCTTGGCCCCAGGGGGATCATACGAGCAGTACTTC. This chain links TRBV5-4 with TRBJ2-7, with 7 bases aligning to TRBD1. V shed 0 bases and J 4 bases; nucleotides not matched to a gene: 7. The CDR3 has 15 residues. The germline V gene has CDR1 SGHNT and CDR2 YYREEE (reference sequence).

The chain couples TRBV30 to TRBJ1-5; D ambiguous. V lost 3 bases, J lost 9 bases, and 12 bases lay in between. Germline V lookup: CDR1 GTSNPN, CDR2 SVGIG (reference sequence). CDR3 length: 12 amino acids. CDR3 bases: TGTGCCTGGAGGGCAGGCGTTGGGCCCCAGCATTTT. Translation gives CAWRAGVGPQHF.

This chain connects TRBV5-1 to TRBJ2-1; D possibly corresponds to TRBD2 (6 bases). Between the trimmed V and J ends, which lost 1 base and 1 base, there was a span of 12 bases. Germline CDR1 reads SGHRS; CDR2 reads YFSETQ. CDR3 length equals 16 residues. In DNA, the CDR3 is TGCGCCAGCAGCTTGTCGGGGGACGGGTCCTACAATGAGCAGTTCTTC. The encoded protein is CASSLSGDGSYNEQFF.

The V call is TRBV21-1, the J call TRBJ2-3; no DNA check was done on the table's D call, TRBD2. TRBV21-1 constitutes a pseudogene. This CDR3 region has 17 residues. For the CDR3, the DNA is TGTGCCAGCAGCGGGCTTTCAGGAGAGCGGGGCACAGATACGCAGTATTTT. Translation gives CASSGLSGERGTDTQYF.

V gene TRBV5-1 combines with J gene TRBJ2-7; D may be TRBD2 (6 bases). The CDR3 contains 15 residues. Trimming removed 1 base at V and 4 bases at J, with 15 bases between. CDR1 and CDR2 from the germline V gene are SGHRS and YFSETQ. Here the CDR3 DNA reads TGCGCCAGCAGCTTGCTTGGGCGGGGAAAGTACGAGCAGTACTTC. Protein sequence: CASSLLGRGKYEQYF. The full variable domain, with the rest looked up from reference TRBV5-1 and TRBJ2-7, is KAGVTQTPRYLIKTRGQQVTLSCSPISGHRSVSWYQQTPGQGLQFLFEYFSETQRNKGNFPGRFSGRQFSNSRSEMNVSTLELGDSALYLCASSLLGRGKYEQYFGPGTRLTVT.

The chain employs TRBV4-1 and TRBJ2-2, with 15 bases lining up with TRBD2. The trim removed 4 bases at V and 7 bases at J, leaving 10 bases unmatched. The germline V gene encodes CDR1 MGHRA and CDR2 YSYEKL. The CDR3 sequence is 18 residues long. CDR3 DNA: TGCGCCAGCAGCCTCGTAGGACTAGCGGGAGGGCCTGGCGGGGAGCTGTTTTTT. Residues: CASSLVGLAGGPGGELFF.

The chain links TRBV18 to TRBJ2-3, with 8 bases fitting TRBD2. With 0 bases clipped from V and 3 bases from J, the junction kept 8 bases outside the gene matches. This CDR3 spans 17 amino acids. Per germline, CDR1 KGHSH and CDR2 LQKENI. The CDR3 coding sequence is TGTGCCAGCTCACCACCCCATGGCGGGGGGCGAACAGATACGCAGTATTTT. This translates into CASSPPHGGGRTDTQYF.

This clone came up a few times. The CDR3 spells CASNKGGNLNTEAFF. As DNA, the CDR3 is TGTGCCAGCAACAAAGGGGGCAACTTGAACACTGAAGCTTTCTTT. V usage is TRBV6-5 and J usage is TRBJ1-1; 7 nucleotides align to TRBD1. CDR3 size: 15 residues. Germline lookup yields CDR1 MNHEY and CDR2 SVGAGI. The V and J ends lost 7 bases and 0 bases, in that order; junction bases with no gene match: 8.

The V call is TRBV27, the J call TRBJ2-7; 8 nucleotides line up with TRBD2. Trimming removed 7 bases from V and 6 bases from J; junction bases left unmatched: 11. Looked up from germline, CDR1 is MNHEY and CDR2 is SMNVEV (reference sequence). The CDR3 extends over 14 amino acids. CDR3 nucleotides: TGTGCCAGCAAAACGTTCGGGGGGGTTGGCGAGCAGTACTTC. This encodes CASKTFGGVGEQYF.

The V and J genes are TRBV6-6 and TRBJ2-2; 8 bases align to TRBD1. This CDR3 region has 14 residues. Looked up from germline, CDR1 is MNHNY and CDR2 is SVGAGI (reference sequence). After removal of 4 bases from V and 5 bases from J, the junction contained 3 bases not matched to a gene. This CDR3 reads CASSFRDRTGELFF. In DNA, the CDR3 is TGTGCCAGCAGTTTCCGGGACAGGACCGGGGAGCTGTTTTTT.

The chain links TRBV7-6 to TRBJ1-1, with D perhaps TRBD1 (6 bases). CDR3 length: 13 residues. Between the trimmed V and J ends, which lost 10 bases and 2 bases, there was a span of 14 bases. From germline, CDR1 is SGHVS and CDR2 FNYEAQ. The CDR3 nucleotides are TGTGCCACCTCAGGGGCTTATAACACTGAAGCTTTCTTT. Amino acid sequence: CATSGAYNTEAFF.

DNA of the CDR3: TGTGCCAGTACCGCCTCGGGACAGGGTAATGGCTACACCTTC. Amino acid sequence: CASTASGQGNGYTF. The V and J genes are TRBV19 and TRBJ1-2; 9 positions agree with TRBD1. This CDR3 comprises 14 residues. Germline V gene lookup returns CDR1 LNHDA and CDR2 SQIVND (reference sequence). Trimming took 7 bases from V and 6 from J; bases not matched to a gene: 9.

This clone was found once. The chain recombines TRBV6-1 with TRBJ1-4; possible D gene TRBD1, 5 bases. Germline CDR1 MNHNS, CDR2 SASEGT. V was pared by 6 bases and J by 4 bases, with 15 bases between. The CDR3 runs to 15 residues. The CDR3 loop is CASRSAQGGNEKLFF. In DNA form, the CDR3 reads TGTGCCAGCAGGAGTGCCCAGGGCGGTAATGAAAAACTGTTTTTT.

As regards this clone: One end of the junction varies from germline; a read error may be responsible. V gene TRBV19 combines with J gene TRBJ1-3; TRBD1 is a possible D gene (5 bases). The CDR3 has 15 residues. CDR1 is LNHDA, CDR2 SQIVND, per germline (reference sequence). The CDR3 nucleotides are TGTGCCAGTAGTATCTCTAACCCCCCTCGCCAGGGCTTTGATTTT. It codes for CASSISNPPRQGFDF.

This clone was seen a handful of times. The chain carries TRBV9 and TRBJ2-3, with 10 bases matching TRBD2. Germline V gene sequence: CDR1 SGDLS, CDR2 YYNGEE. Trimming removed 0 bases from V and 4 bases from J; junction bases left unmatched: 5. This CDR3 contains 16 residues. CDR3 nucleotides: TGTGCCAGCAGCGTAGGCTCTAGCGGGGGCCCAGATACGCAGTATTTT. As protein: CASSVGSSGGPDTQYF. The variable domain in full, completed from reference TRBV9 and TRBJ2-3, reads DSGVTQTPKHLITATGQRVTLRCSPRSGDLSVYWYQQSLDQGLQFLIQYYNGEERAKGNILERFSAQQFPDLHSELNLSSLELGDSALYFCASSVGSSGGPDTQYFGPGTRLTVL.

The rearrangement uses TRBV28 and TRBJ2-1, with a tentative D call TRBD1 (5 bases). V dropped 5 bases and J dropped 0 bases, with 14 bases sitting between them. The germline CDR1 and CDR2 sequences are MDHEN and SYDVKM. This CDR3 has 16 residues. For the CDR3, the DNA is TGTGCCAGCAGTCCCGACCTAGGGGCCTCCTACAATGAGCAGTTCTTC. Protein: CASSPDLGASYNEQFF.

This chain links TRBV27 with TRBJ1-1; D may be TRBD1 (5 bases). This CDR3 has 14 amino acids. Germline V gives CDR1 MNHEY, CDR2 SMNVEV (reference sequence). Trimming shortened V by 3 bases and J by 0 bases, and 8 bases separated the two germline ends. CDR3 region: CASSFKGMNTEAFF. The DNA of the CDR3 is TGTGCCAGCAGTTTCAAGGGGATGAACACTGAAGCTTTCTTT.

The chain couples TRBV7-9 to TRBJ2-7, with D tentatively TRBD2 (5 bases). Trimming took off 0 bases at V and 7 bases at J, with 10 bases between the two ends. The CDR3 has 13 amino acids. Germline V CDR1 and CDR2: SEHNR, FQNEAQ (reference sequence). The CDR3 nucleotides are TGTGCCAGCAGCTTAGCGCAAGGAGGTGAGCAGTACTTC. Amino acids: CASSLAQGGEQYF. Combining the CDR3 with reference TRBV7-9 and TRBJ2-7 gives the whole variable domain DTGVSQNPRHKITKRGQNVTFRCDPISEHNRLYWYRQTLGQGPEFLTYFQNEAQLEKSRLLSDRFSAERPKGSFSTLEIQRTEQGDSAMYLCASSLAQGGEQYFGPGTRLTVT.

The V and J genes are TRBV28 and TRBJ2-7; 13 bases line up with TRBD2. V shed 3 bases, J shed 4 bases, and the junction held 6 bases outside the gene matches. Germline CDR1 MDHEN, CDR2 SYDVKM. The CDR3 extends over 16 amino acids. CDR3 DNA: TGTGCCAGCAGTTTCCTTGGGACTAGCGGGGTGTACGAGCAGTACTTC. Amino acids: CASSFLGTSGVYEQYF.